This TCR beta chain was recorded in a study of post-analysis software for immune sequencing data. Study summary: Patients had relapsing-remitting, secondary progressive or progressive-relapsing multiple sclerosis; some lacked subtype. Points from the study as a whole: A significant reduction in normalized Chao1 diversity was observed in multiple sclerosis patients versus controls. Included in a set of about 5 TRBV segments more frequent in patients than controls were TRBV5-6, TRBV5-1 and TRBV20-1. F-measure co-clustering was strong for batch-matched samples.

The CDR3 is 15 residues long. The germline V gene encodes CDR1 SGDLS and CDR2 YYNGEE. Comment on this clonotype: Its antigen is still unknown. The junction and the germline gene differ at one end; a read error may be behind it.

Unique molecular identifiers featured in each of the TCR beta cDNA libraries. There were 1 to 10 million T cells, and about 500,000 cDNA molecules came from them. TCRdb used MiXCR to reprocess the PCR reads, holding one entry per CDR3 protein. Counted here are about 500,000 distinct CDR3 sequences, under 55% occurring once; the ten biggest clones make up 9.5% to 13%. V and J are TRBV9 and TRBJ2-3; a weak D match, TRBD2 (6 bases). The specimen sequenced was blood. The receptor comes from a girl aged 10 to 17 with multiple sclerosis. CDR3: CARSHLGEDTDTQYF. CDR3 DNA: TGTGCCCGCAGCCACCTTGGGGAGGACACAGATACGCAGTATTTT.